This T cell receptor (beta chain) was obtained from a study of blood T cell repertoires in COVID-19. About the study: Material from acute and convalescent COVID-19 was sourced from the United States, Italy and Spain.

Using immunoSEQ multiplex PCR, the repertoire was profiled, and TCRdb retains in-frame clones only, with some absent. The table lists some 170,000 clones, 70% to 85% of them singletons. Enrollees, roughly 18 to 95 years old, lived in some 24 US areas. The CDR3 has 12 amino acids. V dropped 6 bases and J dropped 0 bases, with 4 bases sitting between them. Germline V gene data show CDR1 as MNHEY and CDR2 as SMNVEV (reference sequence). Sequenced input: PBMCs or T cells enriched from blood (not recorded which). This receptor was obtained from a man aged 50-59 years who had recovered from COVID-19. This sequence joins TRBV27 and TRBJ2-3, with D unresolved. The CDR3 loop is CASSRSTDTQYF. CDR3 in DNA: TGTGCCAGCAGCCGGAGCACAGATACGCAGTATTTT.